This T cell receptor (beta chain) was captured in a study of T cell repertoires in cytomegalovirus infection. Turning to the study itself: HLA-B-restricted CMV epitopes that are well studied were used alongside recently identified HLA-C-restricted ones.

The CDR3 runs 13 residues. The germline V gene encodes CDR1 LNHNV and CDR2 YYDKDF (reference sequence). V was shortened by 3 bases and J by 6 bases, with 9 bases between the two germline ends. On this clonotype itself: Its target is not known.

TCRdb re-called the reads with MiXCR, one entry per CDR3 protein. Among roughly 920,000 distinct CDR3 sequences, around 29% were seen once, and the ten largest hold about an eighth. The study, taken as a whole, reports: Within the response measured ex vivo, HLA-C-restricted CMV-specific TCR beta clonotypes were dominant. People with CMV and the relevant HLA were identified by cumulative public TCR beta family frequency.

This TCR was sampled from a human donor in good health (CMV status not recorded). Some clones in this sample may be carry-over from other donors' samples. This chain links TRBV15 with TRBJ2-1; weak D call: TRBD1 (6 bases). The specimen comprised cultured CD8+ T cells from PBMCs, sampled from culture after CMV antigen stimulation. The CDR3: CATSSLQGNEQFF. CDR3 nucleotide sequence: TGTGCCACCAGCAGCCTACAGGGCAATGAGCAGTTCTTC.